Described below is a single T cell receptor (beta chain) sequence and its context. Its antigen is not known. Every contributor of samples was a Caucasian grown-up residing in Nashville, Tennessee. This sample is part of a study of shared clonotypes between healthy human individuals. Whole-study results and caveats: Donors were few, which limited the genetic and exposure-history diversity represented. Among a few donors, roughly 5.5% of naive CD4 clonotypes were found in common.

Germline CDR1 reads SGHRS; CDR2 reads YFSETQ. The CDR3 loop spans 14 amino acids. V was shortened by 1 base and J by 2 bases, with 7 bases between the two germline ends. At the deep level, the assay was run. TCRdb's table, derived via immunoSEQ multiplex PCR, lists solely in-frame clones and lacks some. The sample shows millions of clones, approximately 90% of them seen only once. The sample comprised naive CD4+ T cells sorted from blood. The subset here: CD45RA+ positively selected. This receptor was identified in a man aged 18 to 35 in good health. The rearrangement uses TRBV5-1 and TRBJ1-3; no definite D call. The CDR3 spells CASSLYGTGNTIYF. The CDR3, as DNA: TGCGCCAGCAGCTTGTACGGAACTGGAAACACCATATATTTT.